This passage covers 26 T cell receptor beta chains from one sample sequenced in a study of identical twins. TCRdb independently ran MiXCR on the 5' RACE reads; one entry per CDR3 protein. Of some 1,600,000 distinct CDR3 sequences listed, more than 30% are singletons. The sequencing input was cord blood. Source of these receptors: a newborn girl in good health.

This clonotype was seen a few times. J is TRBJ2-1 and V is TRBV5-1; TRBD2 matches at 8 bases. Germline-derived CDR1 and CDR2 are SGHRS and YFSETQ. Losses at the gene ends were 1 base for V and 2 bases for J; bases not matched to a gene: 5. CDR3 length equals 16 residues. CDR3 in DNA: TGCGCCAGCAGCTTGTTGCCGGGAGGGGCCTACAATGAGCAGTTCTTC. Protein sequence: CASSLLPGGAYNEQFF.

This clonotype was detected a few times. The rearrangement joins TRBV6-5 to TRBJ1-2, with TRBD1 identical over 7 bases. J was trimmed by 2 bases and V by 4 bases; bases with no gene match: 7. Germline CDR1 is MNHEY and CDR2 is SVGAGI. The CDR3 consists of 15 residues. The CDR3 DNA sequence: TGTGCCAGCAGTTCCTCCCTACAGGGGAACTATGGCTACACCTTC. It yields the protein CASSSSLQGNYGYTF.

This clonotype has a handful of counts. V gene TRBV7-6 combines with J gene TRBJ2-1; D may be TRBD2 (6 bases). CDR1 is SGHVS, CDR2 FNYEAQ, per germline. This CDR3 has 14 amino acids. Trimming removed 5 bases at V and 9 bases at J, with 17 bases between. CDR3 nucleotide sequence: TGTGCCAGCAGCGTAGACGAAGCGGGCTTTGAGCAGTTCTTC. Amino acids: CASSVDEAGFEQFF.

The V call is TRBV12-3 or TRBV12-4, the J call TRBJ2-3, with TRBD1 matching over 9 bases. The CDR3 loop spans 17 amino acids. V was clipped by 5 bases and J by 2 bases; unmatched bases: 11. CDR3 region: CASSTYPGTGLTDTQYF. Here the CDR3 DNA reads TGTGCCAGCAGTACTTACCCCGGGACAGGGCTCACAGATACGCAGTATTTT.

Concerning this clonotype: The junction differs from germline at one of its ends, possibly a read error. The chain employs TRBV7-2 and TRBJ1-1; D not certain. The germline CDR1 and CDR2 sequences are SGHTA and FQGNSA. The CDR3 covers 16 residues. CDR3 DNA sequence: TGTGCCAGCACCTTAGGCGTTCCAAGGACGAACACTGAAGCTTTCTTT. Protein sequence: CASTLGVPRTNTEAFF.

In its sample, this clonotype was seen many times. The CDR3 region is CASSLKRGVNTYEQYF. The CDR3 region has the DNA TGTGCCAGCAGTTTAAAGCGGGGTGTTAATACCTACGAGCAGTACTTC. The chain couples TRBV12-3 or TRBV12-4 to TRBJ2-7; 7 bases align to TRBD2. The CDR3 is 16 residues long. Trimming removed 2 bases from V and 2 bases from J; junction bases left unmatched: 9.

The chain couples TRBV27 to TRBJ1-2; 7 bases map to TRBD1. The CDR3 runs to 15 residues. V was clipped by 4 bases and J by 6 bases; unmatched bases: 11. CDR1 and CDR2 (germline): MNHEY, SMNVEV (reference sequence). CDR3 sequence reads: CASSSLATGFNGYTF. In DNA, the CDR3 is TGTGCCAGCAGTTCCCTTGCGACAGGGTTTAATGGCTACACCTTC.

The chain joins TRBV15 to TRBJ2-7; the D is unclear. Trimming took 3 bases from V and 0 from J, leaving 3 bases between them. This CDR3 has 12 residues. CDR1 is LNHNV, CDR2 YYDKDF, per germline (reference sequence). In nucleotides, the CDR3 is TGTGCCACCAGCAGTAACTCCTACGAGCAGTACTTC. Translated, it gives CATSSNSYEQYF.

CDR3 sequence: CAISDPTGSLFF. For the CDR3, the DNA is TGTGCCATCAGTGACCCGACAGGGTCTCTGTTTTTT. V is TRBV10-3 and J is TRBJ1-4, with 7 bases lining up with TRBD1. Trimming took 3 bases from V and 14 from J; bases not matched to a gene: 6. This CDR3 has 12 residues. CDR1 and CDR2 from the germline V gene are ENHRY and SYGVKD.

This clonotype was seen only a few times. This chain joins TRBV11-2 and TRBJ2-1; 8 bases fit TRBD1. The end of the DNA aligns better with TRBJ2-7, so the J call may be wrong. The germline V gene encodes CDR1 SGHAT and CDR2 FQNNGV. The CDR3 runs 16 residues. The CDR3 is CASSPLGLDRANEQYF. CDR3 nucleotide sequence: TGTGCCAGCAGCCCCCTTGGTCTGGACAGGGCCAATGAGCAGTACTTC.

J is TRBJ2-1 and V is TRBV12-5, with D perhaps matching TRBD1 (6 bases). This CDR3 region has 17 residues. V lost 0 bases, J lost 6 bases, and 18 bases lay in between. Per the germline V gene, CDR1 is LGHNT and CDR2 is FRNRAP. The CDR3 region is CASGLVGRGHIGNEQFF. CDR3 in DNA: TGTGCTAGTGGTTTGGTCGGCAGGGGCCACATAGGCAATGAGCAGTTCTTC.

This chain uses TRBV20-1 with TRBJ2-3; 7 nucleotides match TRBD2. Germline trimming cut 6 bases from V and 8 bases from J; bases unmatched to any gene: 8. CDR1 and CDR2 from the germline V gene are DFQATT and SNEGSKA (reference sequence). This CDR3 is 12 amino acids long. The DNA of the CDR3 is TGCAGTGCCACGCGGGAGTCAGGTACGCAGTATTTT. Translation gives CSATRESGTQYF.

This clonotype was recorded a few times. This chain joins TRBV4-1 and TRBJ2-1; TRBD2 aligns across 9 bases. CDR1 is MGHRA and CDR2 is YSYEKL in the germline V gene. The trim removed 4 bases at V and 3 bases at J, leaving 16 bases unmatched. This CDR3 has 19 amino acids. CDR3 sequence: CASSRNLVRGRAVYNEQFF. In nucleotides, the CDR3 is TGCGCCAGCAGCCGCAACCTCGTCCGCGGGAGGGCAGTCTACAATGAGCAGTTCTTC.

This clonotype was picked up a small number of times. The rearrangement uses TRBV27 and TRBJ1-2, with 7 bases matching TRBD1. The V gene's germline CDR1 is MNHEY and CDR2 SMNVEV (reference sequence). The CDR3 runs to 14 residues. J lost 7 bases, V lost 8 bases, and 13 bases had no gene match. The CDR3 region is CASGHDREAGGYTF. CDR3 DNA sequence: TGTGCCAGCGGACATGACAGGGAGGCGGGTGGCTACACCTTC.

This clonotype occurred a few times. The chain joins TRBV28 to TRBJ2-7; 10 bases fit TRBD1. Trimming at V came to 4 bases and at J to 3 bases, leaving 9 bases not matched to a gene. The germline V gene has CDR1 MDHEN and CDR2 SYDVKM. The CDR3 length is 16 residues. The CDR3 bases are TGTGCCAGCAGTTCCGGGACAGGGGCTAGATTCTACGAGCAGTACTTC. Its translation: CASSSGTGARFYEQYF.

This clonotype was seen more than once but under ten times. CDR3 coding DNA: TGCGCCAGCAGCTTGGGGGACAGGGAATCCACTAATGAAAAACTGTTTTTT. This sequence encodes CASSLGDRESTNEKLFF. The chain has TRBV5-1 and TRBJ1-4; TRBD1 matches at 9 bases. J gave up 2 bases and V 0 bases, and 5 bases lay outside the gene matches. Germline CDR1 is SGHRS and CDR2 is YFSETQ. The CDR3 extends over 17 amino acids.

This clonotype was found a few times. The CDR3 DNA sequence: TGCGCCAGCGCCCTCAATAGCGGGAGTATTTACAATGAGCAGTTCTTC. Amino acids: CASALNSGSIYNEQFF. The chain carries TRBV5-1 and TRBJ2-1, with TRBD2 identical over 9 bases. This CDR3 is built from 16 residues. Trimming removed 7 bases from V and 4 bases from J; junction bases left unmatched: 12. Germline V gene lookup returns CDR1 SGHRS and CDR2 YFSETQ.

V gene TRBV20-1 combines with J gene TRBJ2-5; 7 bases are a match to TRBD1. Trimming cost V 0 bases and J 4 bases; bases outside gene matches: 5. The CDR3 has 14 residues. Germline values: CDR1 DFQATT, CDR2 SNEGSKA (reference sequence). CDR3 in amino acids: CSARDTGETETQYF. The CDR3 coding sequence is TGCAGTGCTAGAGACACAGGGGAGACAGAGACCCAGTACTTC.

In this sample, this clonotype turned up a few times. The V and J genes are TRBV20-1 and TRBJ2-4; 8 bases agree with TRBD2. In germline, CDR1 is DFQATT, CDR2 SNEGSKA (reference sequence). This CDR3 has 14 residues. V lost 3 bases to trimming and J lost 6 bases; unmatched junction nucleotides: 7. CDR3 sequence (DNA): TGCAGTGCTAGCGGCGGGGGGCGAGGAAACATTCAGTACTTC. Protein: CSASGGGRGNIQYF.

This clonotype has just a few counts. This rearrangement joins TRBV27 to TRBJ2-6; tentative D call: TRBD2 (6 bases). Germline V gene sequence: CDR1 MNHEY, CDR2 SMNVEV (reference sequence). V was cut by 2 bases and J by 3 bases, with 11 bases left in between. This CDR3 region has 16 residues. CDR3 nucleotides: TGTGCCAGCAGTTTAGAGGCCGGGAGTGGGGCCAACGTCCTGACTTTC. Its protein is CASSLEAGSGANVLTF.

This clonotype has a handful of counts. J is TRBJ2-1 and V is TRBV27; 8 bases map to TRBD2. The CDR3 runs to 12 residues. Germline loops: CDR1 MNHEY, CDR2 SMNVEV (reference sequence). Germline trimming cut 6 bases from V and 9 bases from J; bases unmatched to any gene: 4. CDR3 amino acids: CASSNGGGEQFF. The CDR3 region has the DNA TGTGCCAGCAGCAACGGGGGGGGTGAGCAGTTCTTC.

There are a few counts of this clonotype. This rearrangement joins TRBV6-1 to TRBJ2-7; D is ambiguous. The V gene's germline CDR1 is MNHNS and CDR2 SASEGT. V lost 7 bases to trimming and J lost 1 base, with 11 bases between them. The CDR3 sequence is 13 residues long. The CDR3 DNA is TGTGCCAGCAAAGAGGCGGCGTCCTACGAGCAGTACTTC. This codes for CASKEAASYEQYF.

The chain couples TRBV20-1 to TRBJ2-5; the D call may be TRBD1 or TRBD2 (5 bases each). Germline lookup yields CDR1 DFQATT and CDR2 SNEGSKA (reference sequence). The CDR3 totals 14 residues. V lost 6 bases and J 4 bases, leaving 18 bases between the germline ends. The CDR3, as DNA: TGCAGTGCCGAAGCCGGGACCATCGTAGAGACCCAGTACTTC. This translates into CSAEAGTIVETQYF.

Comments on this clonotype: At one of its ends the junction is not consistent with the germline gene, which may arise from a read error. The chain links TRBV10-3 to TRBJ2-3, with 8 bases matching TRBD2. The CDR3 extends over 18 amino acids. Germline CDR1 is ENHRY and CDR2 is SYGVKD. The CDR3, as DNA: TGTGCCATCATGACCCCGGGACTAGGAGGACGGAGCACAGATACGCTGTCTTTT. Its protein is CAIMTPGLGGRSTDTLSF.

This clonotype was observed a handful of times. The chain couples TRBV14 to TRBJ1-2, with 8 bases fitting TRBD1. V lost 0 bases to trimming and J lost 3 bases; unmatched junction nucleotides: 6. This CDR3 contains 16 residues. The germline V gene encodes CDR1 SGHDN and CDR2 FVKESK. CDR3 sequence: CASSQDTWGQDYGYTF. CDR3 DNA sequence: TGTGCCAGCAGCCAAGATACTTGGGGACAGGACTATGGCTACACCTTC.

The rearrangement links TRBV7-2 to TRBJ2-3, with a possible D match to TRBD2 (5 bases). This CDR3 spans 16 amino acids. The V end was cut by 2 bases, the J end by 0 bases, with 12 bases between. The germline CDR1 and CDR2 sequences are SGHTA and FQGNSA. CDR3 nucleotides: TGTGCCAGCAGCTTAAGGCGGGCCTCTAGCACAGATACGCAGTATTTT. Its protein is CASSLRRASSTDTQYF.